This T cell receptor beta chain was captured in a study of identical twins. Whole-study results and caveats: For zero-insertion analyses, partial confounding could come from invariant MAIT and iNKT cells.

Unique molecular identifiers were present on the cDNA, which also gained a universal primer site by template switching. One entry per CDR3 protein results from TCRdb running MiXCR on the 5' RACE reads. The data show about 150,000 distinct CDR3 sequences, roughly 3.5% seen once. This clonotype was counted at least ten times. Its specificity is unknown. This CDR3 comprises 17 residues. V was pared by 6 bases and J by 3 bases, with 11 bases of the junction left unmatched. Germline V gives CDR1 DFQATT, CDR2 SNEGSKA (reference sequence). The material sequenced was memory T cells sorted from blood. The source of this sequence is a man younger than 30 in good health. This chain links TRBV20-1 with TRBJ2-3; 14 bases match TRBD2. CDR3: CSANGLAGGIRTDTQYF. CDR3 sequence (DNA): TGCAGTGCAAACGGACTAGCGGGAGGCATTAGAACAGATACGCAGTATTTT.